Listed below are T cell receptor beta chains from one sample, sequenced in a study of cytomegalovirus exposure and HLA in healthy donors. Method: immunoSEQ multiplex PCR; TCRdb's copy keeps in-frame clones and lacks some. The data contain about 250,000 clones, roughly 70% of them seen just once; the ten biggest clones take up around 2.3%. The sequencing input was PBMCs. The source of these receptors is a female donor in good health and CMV-seronegative. Both conserved end residues are part of each CDR3. A D gene is named only where the DNA matches it firmly. Part of the rows lack a size; the others show once, few, many or a class for expanded clones.

-	-	TRBV11-3	TRBJ2-4	14	TGTGCCAGCAGCTTAGGAACAGGGCCAAACATTCAGTACTTC	CASSLGTGPNIQYF
-	-	TRBV11-3	TRBJ2-3	18	TGTGCCAGCAGCTTAGATCTCCGGCACGGGGGTTTAGCAGATACGCAGTATTTT	CASSLDLRHGGLADTQYF
few	TRBD1	TRBV12-5	TRBJ1-1	15	TGTGCTAGTTCATCTCGGACAGGGGGAATCACTGAAGCTTTCTTT	CASSSRTGGITEAFF
-	TRBD2	TRBV27	TRBJ2-1	18	TGTGCCAGCAGTCCTGGACTAGCGGGAGGGAATGGAAGGAATGAGCAGTTCTTC	CASSPGLAGGNGRNEQFF
-	TRBD2	TRBV9	TRBJ2-7	14	TGTGCCAGCAGCGCCACTAGCGGGAGGAACGAGCAGTACTTC	CASSATSGRNEQYF
few	TRBD2	TRBV2	TRBJ2-7	12	TGTGCCAGCAAGGAGCGGGAGTACGAGCAGTACTTC	CASKEREYEQYF
-	-	TRBV6-1	TRBJ1-1	15	TGTGCCAGCAGTGAAGTGCGGGGGGCGCGAACTGAAGCTTTCTTT	CASSEVRGARTEAFF
-	-	TRBV6-4	TRBJ2-4	15	TGTGCCAGCAGTGAAAGGGGGGAGGGCGGAAACATTCAGTACTTC	CASSERGEGGNIQYF
-	TRBD1	TRBV27	TRBJ1-2	16	TGTGCCAGCAGTTTAAGCCCGGGGACAGTGAGCTATGGCTACACCTTC	CASSLSPGTVSYGYTF
-	TRBD1	TRBV6-5	TRBJ2-7	14	TGTGCCAGCCGGGGACAGGGGATTACCTACGAGCAGTACTTC	CASRGQGITYEQYF
-	-	TRBV6-1	TRBJ1-1	13	TGTGCCAGCAGGTACACAGGGTACACTGAAGCTTTCTTT	CASRYTGYTEAFF
-	TRBD2	TRBV11-2	TRBJ2-7	15	TGTGCCAGCAGCCCCGGGACTAGCGGGTTCTACGAGCAGTACTTC	CASSPGTSGFYEQYF
few	TRBD1	TRBV5-4	TRBJ2-5	15	TGTGCCAGCAGCTTGATGGGGACAGTTCAAGAGACCCAGTACTTC	CASSLMGTVQETQYF
-	-	TRBV5-1	TRBJ2-5	13	TGCGCCAGCAGCTTGGGAGGGGGAGAGACCCAGTACTTC	CASSLGGGETQYF
few	-	TRBV11-3	TRBJ2-2	12	TGTGCCAGCAGCTTTTTAACCGGGGAGCTGTTTTTT	CASSFLTGELFF
-	-	TRBV7-9	TRBJ2-3	12	TGTTCCAGCAGCTTATCGTCGGATACGCAGTATTTT	CSSSLSSDTQYF
few	TRBD2	TRBV2	TRBJ2-1	13	TGTGCCAGCATGCGGGACTACAACAATGAGCAGTTCTTC	CASMRDYNNEQFF
-	-	TRBV7-9	TRBJ2-6	17	TGTGCCAGCAGCTCCAGGGCTACAAGCTCTGGGGCCAACGTCCTGACTTTC	CASSSRATSSGANVLTF
-	TRBD2	TRBV9	TRBJ2-7	17	TGTGCCAGCAGCGTAGAGCCTAGCGGGAGGGCCCCCCCCGAGCAGTACTTC	CASSVEPSGRAPPEQYF
-	-	TRBV6-1	TRBJ2-7	14	TGTGCCAGCAGTGAGTTACAGGGACCCTACGAGCAGTACTTC	CASSELQGPYEQYF
few	-	TRBV9	TRBJ2-3	14	TGTGCCAGCAGCGTAGCATCAGGGGCAGATACGCAGTATTTT	CASSVASGADTQYF
-	TRBD1	TRBV18	TRBJ1-4	14	TGTGCCAGCTCACCCGGGACAGGAAGAGAAAAACTGTTTTTT	CASSPGTGREKLFF
few	TRBD2	TRBV6-1	TRBJ2-3	16	TGTGCCAGCAGTGAAGGACTAGCGGGAGGAGGAGATACGCAGTATTTT	CASSEGLAGGGDTQYF
once	TRBD1	TRBV9	TRBJ2-2	18	TGTGCCAGCAGCTCTAATAGTAGGGGAGACAGGGGGCCCGGGGAGCTGTTTTTT	CASSSNSRGDRGPGELFF
few	-	TRBV6-1	TRBJ1-3	18	TGTGCCAGCAGTGGGTTCAGGGTAAGAGAGCTGCCTGGAAACACCATATATTTT	CASSGFRVRELPGNTIYF
-	TRBD1	TRBV28	TRBJ2-7	17	TGTGCCAGCAGGTTCGGATTACGTCTGGGACAGCGATACGAGCAGTACTTC	CASRFGLRLGQRYEQYF
-	TRBD1	TRBV19	TRBJ2-7	15	TGTGCCAGTAGTATAGAGGCGACAGGGGGCAGGGAGCAGTACTTC	CASSIEATGGREQYF
-	-	TRBV29-1	TRBJ2-7	12	TGCAGCGTTGTGGGCTTCCACTACGAGCAGTACTTC	CSVVGFHYEQYF
-	-	TRBV27	TRBJ1-1	15	TGTGCCAGCAGTCCTTACAGCGGGGGGAACACTGAAGCTTTCTTT	CASSPYSGGNTEAFF